This T cell receptor (beta chain) was retrieved from a study of CD8+ T cells in alopecia areata. The study, taken as a whole, reports: Lesional scalp exceeded normal scalp in clonality, especially in alopecia totalis/universalis.

On this clone: Its antigen is as yet unknown.

Sequencing relied on a cDNA template that was reverse transcribed from extracted RNA. The data were produced by immunoSEQ multiplex PCR, yet TCRdb's version contains in-frame clones alone and is incomplete. Here the sample spans roughly 150,000 clones, 50% to 65% being singletons. It was from PBMCs that CD4+ and CD8+ T cells were sorted. The germline gives CDR1 GTSNPN, CDR2 SVGIG (reference sequence). This CDR3 is 15 amino acids long. Trimming removed 0 bases from V and 1 base from J, with 10 bases in between. The sequenced sample was CD4+ T cells sorted from blood. The source is a human donor in good health. This chain joins TRBV30 and TRBJ1-5; possibly TRBD1 for D (5 bases). CDR3 loop: CAWSVRGLSNQPQHF. The DNA for the CDR3 is TGTGCCTGGAGTGTTAGGGGTTTGAGCAATCAGCCCCAGCATTTT.